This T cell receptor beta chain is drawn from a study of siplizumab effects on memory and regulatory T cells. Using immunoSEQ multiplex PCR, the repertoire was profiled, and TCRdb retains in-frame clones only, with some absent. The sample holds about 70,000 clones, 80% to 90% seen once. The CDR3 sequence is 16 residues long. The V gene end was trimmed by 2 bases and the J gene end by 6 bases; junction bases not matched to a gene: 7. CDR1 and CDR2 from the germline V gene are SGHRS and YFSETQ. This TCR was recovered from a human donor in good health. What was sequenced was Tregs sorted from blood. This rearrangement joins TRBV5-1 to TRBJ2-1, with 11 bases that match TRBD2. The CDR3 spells CASSFRTSGSVNEQFF. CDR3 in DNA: TGCGCCAGCAGCTTCCGTACTAGCGGGAGCGTCAATGAGCAGTTCTTC.